The 27 T cell receptor beta chains in this list originate from one sample, sequenced in a study of cytomegalovirus exposure and HLA in healthy donors. In the PCR, 60 Vbeta and 13 Jbeta primers were used. Assay used: immunoSEQ multiplex PCR; TCRdb lists only in-frame clones, some missing. Here the sample spans just over 150,000 clones, 70% to 90% being singletons. The sequenced sample consisted of PBMCs. Receptors originate from a man aged 18 to 29 in good health and CMV-seropositive.

As DNA, the CDR3 is TGTGCTGGCTTAAGGACTAGCAGGGCAGATACGCAGTATTTT. It codes for CAGLRTSRADTQYF. V is TRBV28 and J is TRBJ2-3, with 8 nucleotides matching TRBD2. Germline CDR1 reads MDHEN; CDR2 reads SYDVKM. The CDR3 covers 14 residues.

This sequence joins TRBV10-3 and TRBJ2-3; TRBD2 matches at 11 bases. The CDR3 is 16 residues long. J was trimmed by 3 bases and V by 6 bases; bases with no gene match: 8. CDR1 is ENHRY and CDR2 is SYGVKD in the germline V gene. The chain's CDR3 is CAIRELLAGVTDTQYF. DNA of the CDR3: TGTGCCATCAGGGAACTACTAGCGGGGGTAACAGATACGCAGTATTTT.

J is TRBJ1-2 and V is TRBV6-5; possible D gene TRBD1, 5 bases. Germline V gene data show CDR1 as MNHEY and CDR2 as SVGAGI. This CDR3 region has 13 residues. With 0 bases removed from V and 10 bases from J, the gap between germline ends came to 12 bases. DNA of the CDR3: TGTGCCAGCAGTTACTCGACCAGGGCAGACTACACCTTC. This codes for CASSYSTRADYTF.

The chain uses TRBV4-3 and TRBJ2-3; 11 bases fit TRBD2. Germline V gene sequence: CDR1 LGHNA, CDR2 YSLEER. The CDR3 is 19 amino acids. The junction had 14 bases not matched to a gene; V was cut back by 0 bases and J by 6 bases. CDR3 coding DNA: TGCGCCAGCAGCCAAGATCTCGGGCTAGCGGGGGGCACACTGGATACGCAGTATTTT. This codes for CASSQDLGLAGGTLDTQYF.

The chain has TRBV2 and TRBJ2-7; 10 bases fit TRBD1. The CDR3 is made up of 14 amino acids. The V gene end was trimmed by 10 bases and the J gene end by 0 bases; junction bases not matched to a gene: 6. The germline V gene encodes CDR1 SNHLY and CDR2 FYNNEI. The CDR3 is CAIRGQGSSYEQYF. CDR3 nucleotide sequence: TGTGCCATCAGGGGACAGGGGAGCTCCTACGAGCAGTACTTC.

This clone occurred a few times. DNA for the CDR3: TGCGCCAGCAGCCAAGGGGGGCGGCCTCCAGATACGCAGTATTTT. Translated: CASSQGGRPPDTQYF. The genes are TRBV4-3 and TRBJ2-3, with D perhaps TRBD1 (6 bases). The V gene's germline CDR1 is LGHNA and CDR2 YSLEER. V lost 1 base to trimming and J lost 4 bases, with 12 bases between them. The CDR3 is 15 amino acids.

This clone was counted only a few times. The gene calls are TRBV4-2 and TRBJ1-2; D is unresolved. The CDR3 is 12 amino acids. V was pared by 2 bases and J by 4 bases, with 5 bases between. In germline, CDR1 is LGHNA, CDR2 YNFKEQ. The CDR3 region is CASSQPLYGYTF. In DNA form, the CDR3 reads TGTGCCAGCAGCCAACCCCTCTATGGCTACACCTTC.

The chain carries TRBV7-6 and TRBJ2-3; 8 positions match TRBD1. V lost 5 bases and J lost 3; bases outside the gene matches: 4. This CDR3 has 14 amino acids. Germline V gives CDR1 SGHVS, CDR2 FNYEAQ. The CDR3 is CASSRTGPTDTQYF. CDR3 bases: TGTGCCAGCAGCAGGACAGGGCCGACAGATACGCAGTATTTT.

This clone has just one count. CDR3 nucleotide sequence: TGTGCCAGCAGCCCTACTAGCGGGGGAGAGACCCAGTACTTC. Its protein is CASSPTSGGETQYF. The V and J genes are TRBV11-2 and TRBJ2-5; 11 bases map to TRBD2. V trimming: 5 bases; J trimming: 4 bases; junction bases outside the gene matches: 3. The CDR3 totals 14 residues. Germline lookup yields CDR1 SGHAT and CDR2 FQNNGV.

The chain carries TRBV29-1 and TRBJ1-1, with 7 nucleotides matching TRBD1. The V gene end was trimmed by 3 bases and the J gene end by 12 bases; junction bases not matched to a gene: 4. From germline, CDR1 is SQVTM and CDR2 ANQGSEA. The length of the CDR3 is 10 residues. The CDR3 protein is CSVDEGASFF. The CDR3 nucleotides are TGCAGCGTTGATGAGGGGGCGTCTTTCTTT. The entire variable domain, with the rest obtained from reference TRBV29-1 and TRBJ1-1, is as follows: SAVISQKPSRDICQRGTSLTIQCQVDSQVTMMFWYRQQPGQSLTLIATANQGSEATYESGFVIDKFPISRPNLTFSTLTVSNMSPEDSSIYLCSVDEGASFFGQGTRLTVV.

The CDR3 DNA sequence: TGTGCCAGCAGCTTACCCGGTGCTAGCACAGATACGCAGTATTTT. This gives the protein CASSLPGASTDTQYF. The genes are TRBV7-2 and TRBJ2-3; D call uncertain. The V end lost 2 bases, the J end lost 0 bases, and 9 bases lay between the germline ends. This CDR3 contains 15 residues. In germline, CDR1 is SGHTA, CDR2 FQGNSA.

This chain uses TRBV5-5 with TRBJ2-7; D is perhaps TRBD2 (5 bases). Germline-derived CDR1 and CDR2 are SGHKS and YYEKEE (reference sequence). The CDR3 has 15 residues. Trimming shortened V by 1 base and J by 4 bases, and 15 bases separated the two germline ends. In nucleotides, the CDR3 is TGTGCCAGCAGCTTGTCCCCGGGGAGTCAATACGAGCAGTACTTC. Protein: CASSLSPGSQYEQYF.

The chain carries TRBV5-5 and TRBJ2-3; D unresolved. The V end lost 6 bases, the J end lost 4 bases, and 12 bases lay between the germline ends. The CDR3 length is 13 residues. Germline V lookup: CDR1 SGHKS, CDR2 YYEKEE (reference sequence). Written as DNA, the CDR3 is TGTGCCAGCACCTCGGAGTTGGCAGATACGCAGTATTTT. Amino acid sequence: CASTSELADTQYF.

The chain employs TRBV2 and TRBJ1-2; D possibly corresponds to TRBD1 (5 bases). Germline-derived CDR1 and CDR2 are SNHLY and FYNNEI. The length of the CDR3 is 14 residues. The ends were cut back, 4 bases at V and 0 bases at J, with 9 bases in the middle. This CDR3 is CASSADTSNYGYTF. The CDR3 DNA is TGTGCCAGCAGTGCGGACACATCTAACTATGGCTACACCTTC.

The chain is built from TRBV10-3 and TRBJ1-1; TRBD1 agrees at 10 bases. Germline trimming cut 5 bases from V and 3 bases from J; bases unmatched to any gene: 6. The CDR3 is made up of 15 amino acids. Germline V gene lookup returns CDR1 ENHRY and CDR2 SYGVKD. DNA for the CDR3: TGTGCCATCAGTCAGCGGGACAGGGGCGACACTGAAGCTTTCTTT. Translation gives CAISQRDRGDTEAFF.

The gene calls are TRBV6-7 and TRBJ1-6; no clear D gene. TRBV6-7 is treated as an ORF (open reading frame) with a function not yet certain. The CDR3 consists of 17 residues. With 6 bases removed from V and 11 bases from J, the gap between germline ends came to 26 bases. CDR3 region: CASRRLRVPAPVPPLHF. CDR3 in DNA: TGTGCCAGCAGGAGATTACGGGTTCCAGCCCCGGTTCCACCCCTCCACTTT.

This chain joins TRBV4-1 and TRBJ2-3; 9 bases align to TRBD2. The CDR3 is 18 residues long. V lost 0 bases and J lost 0; bases outside the gene matches: 7. Germline V gene lookup returns CDR1 MGHRA and CDR2 YSYEKL. CDR3 sequence: CASSQDSSRGGSTDTQYF. CDR3 DNA: TGCGCCAGCAGCCAAGATTCGTCGCGGGGGGGCAGCACAGATACGCAGTATTTT.

The rearrangement joins TRBV10-3 to TRBJ2-5; 9 positions match TRBD2. Looked up from germline, CDR1 is ENHRY and CDR2 is SYGVKD. CDR3 size: 15 residues. V lost 8 bases to trimming and J lost 0 bases; unmatched junction nucleotides: 7. The CDR3 DNA is TGTGCCATCTCGGGAGCGGGGGGTCACCAAGAGACCCAGTACTTC. Translation: CAISGAGGHQETQYF.

The chain links TRBV25-1 to TRBJ2-1, with D tentatively TRBD2 (6 bases). The CDR3 spans 16 residues. V lost 3 bases and J lost 1, with 13 bases in between. CDR1 is MGHDK and CDR2 is SYGVNS in the germline V gene. The CDR3 sequence is CASSEDRRGSYNEQFF. The CDR3 DNA reads as TGTGCCAGCAGTGAGGACCGGCGGGGATCCTACAATGAGCAGTTCTTC.

The V and J genes are TRBV4-3 and TRBJ1-1; D is unclear. CDR1 is LGHNA and CDR2 is YSLEER in the germline V gene. The V gene lost 3 bases and the J gene lost 1 base, with 9 bases spanning the gap. This CDR3 is 14 amino acids long. CDR3 DNA: TGCGCCAGCAGCCACCAACAGTCGAACACTGAAGCTTTCTTT. It codes for CASSHQQSNTEAFF.

The chain uses TRBV6-1 and TRBJ2-7, with 9 positions matching TRBD2. Germline CDR1 is MNHNS and CDR2 is SASEGT. Trimming at V came to 2 bases and at J to 3 bases, leaving 8 bases not matched to a gene. CDR3 length: 16 residues. In DNA, the CDR3 is TGTGCCAGCAGTGAAATCCCTAGCGGGGACCTCTACGAGCAGTACTTC. Residues: CASSEIPSGDLYEQYF.

The genes are TRBV7-9 and TRBJ1-4; D may be TRBD1 (6 bases). Germline lookup yields CDR1 SEHNR and CDR2 FQNEAQ (reference sequence). The CDR3 covers 17 residues. V lost 0 bases and J lost 3, with 14 bases in between. The CDR3 nucleotides read TGTGCCAGCAGCTTAGCTTTGGGGGCGCCTGCTAATGAAAAACTGTTTTTT. Residues: CASSLALGAPANEKLFF.

The chain employs TRBV30 and TRBJ1-2, with 10 positions matching TRBD1. Trimming took 7 bases from V and 6 from J; bases not matched to a gene: 5. CDR3 length: 12 amino acids. Germline V gene sequence: CDR1 GTSNPN, CDR2 SVGIG (reference sequence). The CDR3 here is CALWTGGNGYTF. Written as DNA, the CDR3 is TGTGCCTTGTGGACAGGGGGGAATGGCTACACCTTC. Variable domain in full (rest from reference TRBV30 and TRBJ1-2): SQTIHQWPATLVQPVGSPLSLECTVEGTSNPNLYWYRQAAGRGLQLLFYSVGIGQISSEVPQNLSASRPQDRQFILSSKKLLLSDSGFYLCALWTGGNGYTFGSGTRLTVV.

This clone was found a few times. The rearrangement joins TRBV5-1 to TRBJ1-2, with a possible D match to TRBD1 (6 bases). The germline CDR1 and CDR2 sequences are SGHRS and YFSETQ. With 5 bases removed from V and 0 bases from J, the gap between germline ends came to 23 bases. CDR3 length: 18 amino acids. CDR3 DNA: TGCGCCAGCAGACCATCCATTCCAGGGGACCGAGCTAACTATGGCTACACCTTC. It is translated as CASRPSIPGDRANYGYTF.

This clone was found a few times. The rearrangement joins TRBV6-6 to TRBJ1-1; a weak D match, TRBD1 (5 bases). The CDR3 has 12 residues. Deletions cut 6 bases from V and 5 bases from J, with 10 bases between. The germline CDR1 and CDR2 sequences are MNHNY and SVGAGI (reference sequence). In nucleotides, the CDR3 is TGTGCCAGCAGCCCGGACACAACTGAAGCTTTCTTT. As protein: CASSPDTTEAFF.

The chain recombines TRBV5-6 with TRBJ1-4, with 7 positions matching TRBD1. Trimming removed 3 bases from V and 0 bases from J; junction bases left unmatched: 8. The CDR3 is 17 residues long. Germline V lookup: CDR1 SGHDT, CDR2 YYEEEE. CDR3 nucleotides: TGTGCCAGCAGCTGGGGGACAGACCTAGCAACTAATGAAAAACTGTTTTTT. It is translated as CASSWGTDLATNEKLFF.

The chain is built from TRBV11-3 and TRBJ2-5; possibly TRBD1 for D (6 bases). V was trimmed by 0 bases and J by 2 bases, leaving 7 bases between them. Germline lookup yields CDR1 SGHNT and CDR2 YENEEA. This CDR3 region has 14 residues. Here the CDR3 reads CASSLEGQQETQYF. CDR3 sequence (DNA): TGTGCCAGCAGCTTAGAGGGACAACAAGAGACCCAGTACTTC. Looking up the rest from reference TRBV11-3 and TRBJ2-5 gives the full variable domain: EAGVVQSPRYKIIEKKQPVAFWCNPISGHNTLYWYLQNLGQGPELLIRYENEEAVDDSQLPKDRFSAERLKGVDSTLKIQPAELGDSAVYLCASSLEGQQETQYFGPGTRLLVL.